Shown below are 4 T cell receptor beta chains from a single sample sequenced in a study of monozygotic twins with inflammatory bowel disease. Reprocessing the 5' RACE reads, TCRdb reports a single entry for every CDR3 protein and omits DNA. Its table records 150,000 to 200,000 distinct CDR3 sequences. The source material was blood. The source is a human donor with ulcerative colitis or Crohn's disease, or a healthy co-twin of an affected twin (not recorded which).

The chain combines TRBV20-1 with TRBJ2-7; the TRBD1 assignment by TCRdb is unverifiable without DNA. Germline CDR1 DFQATT, CDR2 SNEGSKA (reference sequence). The CDR3 totals 15 residues. CDR3 amino acids: CSARSETEFSYEQYF.

The rearrangement joins TRBV7-3 to TRBJ2-3; TCRdb proposes TRBD2, but this gene call is untestable without DNA. The CDR3 is made up of 16 amino acids. The V gene's germline CDR1 is SGHTA and CDR2 FQGTGA. The CDR3 protein is CASSLGRLAGTDTQYF.

V is TRBV19 and J is TRBJ2-1; TCRdb calls TRBD1, which cannot be checked without DNA. Germline-derived CDR1 and CDR2 are LNHDA and SQIVND (reference sequence). The CDR3 runs 17 residues. The CDR3 sequence is CASSIGTGRGSYNEQFF.

This sequence joins TRBV5-1 and TRBJ2-2. CDR1 is SGHRS and CDR2 is YFSETQ in the germline V gene. CDR3 length equals 14 residues. This chain's CDR3 is CASSPIINTGELFF.